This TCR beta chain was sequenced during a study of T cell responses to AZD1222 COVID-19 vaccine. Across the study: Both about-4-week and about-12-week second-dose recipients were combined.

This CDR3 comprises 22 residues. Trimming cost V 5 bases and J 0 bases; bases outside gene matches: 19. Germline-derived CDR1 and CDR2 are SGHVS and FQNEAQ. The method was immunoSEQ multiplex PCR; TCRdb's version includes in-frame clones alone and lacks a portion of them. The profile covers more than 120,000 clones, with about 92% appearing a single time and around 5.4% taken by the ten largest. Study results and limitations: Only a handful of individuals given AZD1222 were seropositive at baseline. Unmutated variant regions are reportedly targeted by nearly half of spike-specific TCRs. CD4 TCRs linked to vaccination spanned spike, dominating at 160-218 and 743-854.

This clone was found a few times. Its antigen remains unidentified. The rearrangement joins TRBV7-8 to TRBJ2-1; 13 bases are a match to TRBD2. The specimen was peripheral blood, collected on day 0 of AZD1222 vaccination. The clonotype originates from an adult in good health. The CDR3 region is CASSPWLVWTSGRLGSYNEQFF. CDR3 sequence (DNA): TGTGCCAGCAGCCCATGGCTTGTTTGGACTAGCGGGAGACTCGGCTCCTACAATGAGCAGTTCTTC.